This T cell receptor beta chain was captured in a study of shared clonotypes between healthy human individuals (dated by TCRdb to about 2020). Regarding the complete study: The cohort comprised two women and a few men aged 18 to 49 years. Per donor, three plates each were used for CD4 naive and CD4 memory, two for CD8 naive, and one for CD8 memory. Blood TCR repertoires of about 5 healthy adults were deeply sequenced to estimate repertoire size and the extent of clonotype sharing between individuals. Different laboratories and diverse techniques were used to prepare libraries and sequence TCR repertoires, to increase sequencing depth and limit assay-specific biases. Each donor's leukapheresis produced roughly between roughly 0.85 and 9 billion PBMCs.

Taken from cysteine to phenylalanine, the CDR3 has 15 residues. Solely the CDR3 DNA is kept, with 45 bases framed from the first base. The V end gives up 6 bases and the J end 2 bases, leaving 5 bases in the junction not matched to a gene. As encoded in the germline V gene, CDR1 is MNHEY while CDR2 is SVGAGI. Using the deep immunoSEQ assay, multiplex PCR amplified TCR CDR3 regions from genomic DNA. Genomic DNA extracted from each cell subset was distributed evenly over all wells of several immunoSEQ 96-well plates, and each plate served as one replicate. Each replicate PCR for sorted subsets received around 200 ng genomic DNA, equal to tens of thousands of T cell genomes. The purified libraries were quantified using a Qubit 3.0 fluorometer, sized with a Bioanalyzer 2100, and then quantified again using the KAPA Library Quantification kit. Every immunoSEQ 96-well plate was sequenced on a dedicated single-read 150-cycle Illumina NextSeq 550 flow cell. Turning to the authors' computational methods: Because the immunoSEQ output included only junctional sequences and no quality scores, the filtering could not be the same as the filtering used for full-length reads. To assign V/J genes and CDR3, sequences were annotated against IMGT germline references using PyIR, a Python wrapper for IgBLAST v1.9. Reads with weak V/J assignments (E-value above 1e-6), missing CDR3, stop codons, out-of-frame junctions, or ambiguous translated residues were removed. V3J clonotypes were defined by identical inferred V gene, J gene, and CDR3 amino acid sequence. The percentage overlap between two repertoires was calculated by dividing the number of shared unique clonotypes by the size of the smaller repertoire. RTK rarefaction, the Chao1 estimator, and Recon v2.1 estimates of unobserved clonotypes were used to assess repertoire richness. OLGA was used to compute generation probabilities for all TCRbeta clonotypes that the gDNA method yielded from a handful of donors. The clones in this table, taken by TCRdb from immuneACCESS, are in-frame only. Not every clone is retained; where verified, under half of the shortfall comes from an unresolved V gene, and the cause of the rest is unknown. Clone size and V and J calls were adopted from that table, with D and trimming inferred from the DNA. The sample profile shows some 2.1 million clones; about 95% of them were found once. The top ten constitute about 1.1% of the sample.

A remark on this clone: The clone's antigen remains unknown. No quality values exist for individual bases; no much larger clone is one base distant. Other DNA sequences of this sample code for an identical CDR3.

For the CD8 naive samples, CD45RO-negative cells were positively selected for CCR7, yielding a CD45RA+CCR7+ population from which TemRA cells were excluded. Healthy HIV-negative adults with no recently reported acute infections or vaccinations were included as donors. Only Caucasian adults living in Nashville, Tennessee, USA were represented among the donors. After blood collection by leukapheresis, PBMCs were isolated using Ficoll-Histopaque density gradient centrifugation and then cryopreserved in the vapor phase of liquid nitrogen. Purity and quantity of every magnetically sorted T cell population were checked by analytical flow cytometry. Genomic DNA was isolated from every sorted fraction and measured by UV absorbance on a Nanodrop 2000c. The paper as a whole reports these results and caveats: Naive subsets generally had larger estimated clonotype richness than memory subsets did. Roughly 5% of naive CD4, 3.5% of naive CD8, approximately 2% of memory CD4, and approximately 0.39% of memory CD8 clonotypes were shared across four donors. Even with the large sequencing depth, rarefaction of the sorted-subset datasets indicated that sequencing was incomplete. The genetic and exposure-history diversity represented was limited by the small number of donors. Pairwise subsampling led to the expectation that sequencing depth would affect the degree of clonotype sharing among donors. Higher generation probabilities were observed for clonotypes shared by all four sorted-subset donors than for non-shared clonotypes. Sampling was limited to blood, and TCR repertoires in tissue likely differ from TCR repertoires in blood.

This receptor was obtained from a man aged 18 to 30 in good health. The rearrangement joined TRBV6-5 to TRBJ2-2; a stretch of 8 junction bases matches TRBD2. Sample: naive CD8+ T cells sorted from blood. What this sample's cell subset or site label stands for: CD45RA+CCR7+. The DNA sequence reads TGTGCCAGCAGCCTACTAGCGGAAAACACCGGGGAGCTGTTTTTT. The encoded protein is CASSLLAENTGELFF.